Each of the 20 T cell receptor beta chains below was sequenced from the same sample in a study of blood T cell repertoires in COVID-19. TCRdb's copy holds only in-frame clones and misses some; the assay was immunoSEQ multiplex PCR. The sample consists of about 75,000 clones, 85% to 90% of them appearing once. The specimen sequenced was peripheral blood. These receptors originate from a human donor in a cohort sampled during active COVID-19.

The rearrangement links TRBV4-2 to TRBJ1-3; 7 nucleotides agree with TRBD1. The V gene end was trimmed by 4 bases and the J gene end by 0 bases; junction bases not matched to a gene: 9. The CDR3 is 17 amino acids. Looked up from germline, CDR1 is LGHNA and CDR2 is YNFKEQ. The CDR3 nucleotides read TGTGCCAGCAGCCCCGGGGCAGGGGGTGGCTCTGGAAACACCATATATTTT. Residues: CASSPGAGGGSGNTIYF.

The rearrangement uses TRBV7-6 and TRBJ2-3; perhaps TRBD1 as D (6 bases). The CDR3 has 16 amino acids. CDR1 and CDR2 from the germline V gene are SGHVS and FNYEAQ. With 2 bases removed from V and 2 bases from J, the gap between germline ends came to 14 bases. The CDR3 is CASSLSGGQNTDTQYF. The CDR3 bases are TGTGCCAGCAGCTTATCCGGCGGACAGAACACAGATACGCAGTATTTT. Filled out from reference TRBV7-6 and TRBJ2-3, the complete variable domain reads GAGVSQSPRYKVTKRGQDVALRCDPISGHVSLYWYRQALGQGPEFLTYFNYEAQQDKSGLPNDRFSAERPEGSISTLTIQRTEQRDSAMYRCASSLSGGQNTDTQYFGPGTRLTVL.

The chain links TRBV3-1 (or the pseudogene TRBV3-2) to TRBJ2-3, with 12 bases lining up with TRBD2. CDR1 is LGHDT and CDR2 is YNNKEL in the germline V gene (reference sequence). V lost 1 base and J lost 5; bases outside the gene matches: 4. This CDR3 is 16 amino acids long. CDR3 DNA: TGTGCCAGCAGCCAAGGACTAGCGGGAGAGGTAGATACGCAGTATTTT. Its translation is CASSQGLAGEVDTQYF.

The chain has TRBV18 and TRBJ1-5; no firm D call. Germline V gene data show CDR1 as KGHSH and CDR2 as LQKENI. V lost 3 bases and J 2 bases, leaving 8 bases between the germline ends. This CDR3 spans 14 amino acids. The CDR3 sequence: CASSPGSRNQPQHF. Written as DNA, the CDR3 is TGTGCCAGCTCACCGGGCAGCCGCAATCAGCCCCAGCATTTT.

CDR3 DNA sequence: TGTGCCAGCACCTCAGGGACAGGGAGTAAGACCCAGTACTTC. Translated: CASTSGTGSKTQYF. This chain joins TRBV14 and TRBJ2-5; the match to TRBD1 covers 9 bases. Per the germline V gene, CDR1 is SGHDN and CDR2 is FVKESK. J was trimmed by 6 bases and V by 7 bases; bases with no gene match: 9. The CDR3 totals 14 residues.

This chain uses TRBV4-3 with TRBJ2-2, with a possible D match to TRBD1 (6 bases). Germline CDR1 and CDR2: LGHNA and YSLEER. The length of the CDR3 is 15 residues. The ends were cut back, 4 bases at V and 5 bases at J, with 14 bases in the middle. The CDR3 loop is CASSPGQGRTGELFF. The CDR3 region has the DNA TGCGCCAGCAGCCCGGGGCAGGGGCGAACCGGGGAGCTGTTTTTT.

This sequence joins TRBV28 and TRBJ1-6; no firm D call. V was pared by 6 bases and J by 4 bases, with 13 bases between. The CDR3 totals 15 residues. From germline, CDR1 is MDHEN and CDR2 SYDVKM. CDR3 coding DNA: TGTGCCAGCAGACCCCCGGGGTTGTATAATTCACCCCTCCACTTT. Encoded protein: CASRPPGLYNSPLHF.

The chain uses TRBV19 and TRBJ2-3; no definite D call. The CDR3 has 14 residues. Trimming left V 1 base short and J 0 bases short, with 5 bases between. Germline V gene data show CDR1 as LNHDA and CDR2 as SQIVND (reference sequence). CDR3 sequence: CASSIAPSTDTQYF. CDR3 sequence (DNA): TGTGCCAGTAGTATAGCTCCTAGCACAGATACGCAGTATTTT.

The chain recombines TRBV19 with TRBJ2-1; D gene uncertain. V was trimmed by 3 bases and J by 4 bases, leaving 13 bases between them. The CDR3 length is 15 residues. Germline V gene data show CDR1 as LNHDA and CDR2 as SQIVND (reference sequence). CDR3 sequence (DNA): TGTGCCAGTAGTATCGACGGCACTATGTACAATGAGCAGTTCTTC. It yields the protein CASSIDGTMYNEQFF.

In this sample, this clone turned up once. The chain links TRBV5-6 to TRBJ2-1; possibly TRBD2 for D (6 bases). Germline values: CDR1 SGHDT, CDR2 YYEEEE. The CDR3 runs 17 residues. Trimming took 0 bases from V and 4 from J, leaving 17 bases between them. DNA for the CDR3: TGTGCCAGCAGCTTGGTCCCCCTATTGGGGGGTTACAATGAGCAGTTCTTC. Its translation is CASSLVPLLGGYNEQFF.

Here the CDR3 reads CASSLGGRGWNTEAFF. In nucleotides, the CDR3 is TGTGCCAGCAGCTTAGGGGGCAGGGGCTGGAACACTGAAGCTTTCTTT. The chain recombines TRBV11-2 with TRBJ1-1; D possibly corresponds to TRBD1 (6 bases). V lost 1 base, J lost 1 base, and 13 bases lay in between. The CDR3 extends over 16 amino acids. CDR1 is SGHAT and CDR2 is FQNNGV in the germline V gene.

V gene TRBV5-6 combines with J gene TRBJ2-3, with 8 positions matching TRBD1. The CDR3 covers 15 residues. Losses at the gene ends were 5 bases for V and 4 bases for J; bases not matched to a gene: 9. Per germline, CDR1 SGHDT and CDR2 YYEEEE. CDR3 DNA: TGTGCCAGCAGGTTTTGGTCAGGGGGCTCAGATACGCAGTATTTT. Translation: CASRFWSGGSDTQYF. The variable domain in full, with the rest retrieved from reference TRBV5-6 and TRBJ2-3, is DAGVTQSPTHLIKTRGQQVTLRCSPKSGHDTVSWYQQALGQGPQFIFQYYEEEERQRGNFPDRFSGHQFPNYSSELNVNALLLGDSALYLCASRFWSGGSDTQYFGPGTRLTVL.

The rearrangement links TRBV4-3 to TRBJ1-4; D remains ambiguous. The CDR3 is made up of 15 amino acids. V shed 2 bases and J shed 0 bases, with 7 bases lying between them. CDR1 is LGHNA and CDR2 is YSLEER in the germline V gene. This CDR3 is CASSQIIATNEKLFF. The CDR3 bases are TGCGCCAGCAGCCAAATTATTGCAACTAATGAAAAACTGTTTTTT.

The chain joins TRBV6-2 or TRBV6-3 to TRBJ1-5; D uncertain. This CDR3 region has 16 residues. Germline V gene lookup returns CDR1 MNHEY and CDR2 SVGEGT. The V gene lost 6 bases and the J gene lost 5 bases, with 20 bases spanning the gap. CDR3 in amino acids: CASSNRAKGSHQPQHF. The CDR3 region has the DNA TGTGCCAGCAGCAACCGAGCGAAAGGGAGCCATCAGCCCCAGCATTTT.

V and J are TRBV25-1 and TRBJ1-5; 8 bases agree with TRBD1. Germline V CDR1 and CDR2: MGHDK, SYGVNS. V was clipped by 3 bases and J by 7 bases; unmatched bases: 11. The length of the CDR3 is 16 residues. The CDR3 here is CASSDRRQGTCQPQHF. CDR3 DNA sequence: TGTGCCAGCAGTGATAGACGACAGGGGACTTGCCAGCCCCAGCATTTT.

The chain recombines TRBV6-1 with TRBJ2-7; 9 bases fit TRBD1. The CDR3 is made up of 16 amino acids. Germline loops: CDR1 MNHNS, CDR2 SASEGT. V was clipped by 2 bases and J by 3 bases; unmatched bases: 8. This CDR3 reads CASSENTPGQGYEQYF. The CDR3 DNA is TGTGCCAGCAGTGAAAATACTCCGGGACAGGGCTACGAGCAGTACTTC.

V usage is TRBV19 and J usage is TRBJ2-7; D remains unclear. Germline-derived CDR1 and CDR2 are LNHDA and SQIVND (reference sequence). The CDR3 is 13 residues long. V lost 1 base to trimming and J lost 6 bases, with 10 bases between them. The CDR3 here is CASSIGGVGEQYF. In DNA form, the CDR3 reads TGTGCCAGTAGTATAGGAGGCGTCGGCGAGCAGTACTTC. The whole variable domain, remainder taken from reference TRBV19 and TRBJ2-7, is DGGITQSPKYLFRKEGQNVTLSCEQNLNHDAMYWYRQDPGQGLRLIYYSQIVNDFQKGDIAEGYSVSREKKESFPLTVTSAQKNPTAFYLCASSIGGVGEQYFGPGTRLTVT.

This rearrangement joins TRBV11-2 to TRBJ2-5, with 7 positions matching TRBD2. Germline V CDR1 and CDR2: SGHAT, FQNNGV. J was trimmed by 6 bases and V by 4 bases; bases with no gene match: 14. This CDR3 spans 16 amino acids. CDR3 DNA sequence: TGTGCCAGCAGCTCCTCCCCTGGCGGGGGTGGGCAGACCCAGTACTTC. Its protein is CASSSSPGGGGQTQYF. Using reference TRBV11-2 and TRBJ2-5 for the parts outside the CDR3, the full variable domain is EAGVAQSPRYKIIEKRQSVAFWCNPISGHATLYWYQQILGQGPKLLIQFQNNGVVDDSQLPKDRFSAERLKGVDSTLKIQPAKLEDSAVYLCASSSSPGGGGQTQYFGPGTRLLVL.

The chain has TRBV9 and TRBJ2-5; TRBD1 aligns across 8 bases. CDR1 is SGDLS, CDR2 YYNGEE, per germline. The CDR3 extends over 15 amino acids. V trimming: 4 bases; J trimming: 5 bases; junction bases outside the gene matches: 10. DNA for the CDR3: TGTGCCAGCAGCTCCTGGCAGGGGGCGGGGGAGACCCAGTACTTC. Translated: CASSSWQGAGETQYF. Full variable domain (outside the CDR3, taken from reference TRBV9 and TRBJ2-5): DSGVTQTPKHLITATGQRVTLRCSPRSGDLSVYWYQQSLDQGLQFLIQYYNGEERAKGNILERFSAQQFPDLHSELNLSSLELGDSALYFCASSSWQGAGETQYFGPGTRLLVL.

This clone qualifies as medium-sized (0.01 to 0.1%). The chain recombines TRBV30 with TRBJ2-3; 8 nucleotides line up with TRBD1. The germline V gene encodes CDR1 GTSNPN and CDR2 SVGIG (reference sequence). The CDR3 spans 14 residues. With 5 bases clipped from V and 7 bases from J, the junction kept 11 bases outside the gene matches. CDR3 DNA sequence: TGTGCCTGGGACCGGGACAGGTTAGAGAATACGCAGTATTTT. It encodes CAWDRDRLENTQYF.